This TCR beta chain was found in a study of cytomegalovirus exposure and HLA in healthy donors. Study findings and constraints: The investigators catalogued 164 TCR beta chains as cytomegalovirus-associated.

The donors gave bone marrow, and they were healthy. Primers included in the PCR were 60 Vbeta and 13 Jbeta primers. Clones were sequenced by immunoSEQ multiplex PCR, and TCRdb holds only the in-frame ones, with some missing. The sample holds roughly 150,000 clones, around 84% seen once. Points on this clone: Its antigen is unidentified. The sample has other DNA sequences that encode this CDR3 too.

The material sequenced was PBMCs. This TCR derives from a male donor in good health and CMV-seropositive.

This chain's CDR3 is CAISGTSGGAETQYF. CDR3 in DNA: TGTGCCATCTCCGGGACTAGCGGGGGGGCGGAGACCCAGTACTTC. The chain employs TRBV10-3 and TRBJ2-5; TRBD2 matches 16 bases. Trimming removed 8 bases from V and 5 bases from J; junction bases left unmatched: 5. This CDR3 region has 15 residues. Germline V gene sequence: CDR1 ENHRY, CDR2 SYGVKD.